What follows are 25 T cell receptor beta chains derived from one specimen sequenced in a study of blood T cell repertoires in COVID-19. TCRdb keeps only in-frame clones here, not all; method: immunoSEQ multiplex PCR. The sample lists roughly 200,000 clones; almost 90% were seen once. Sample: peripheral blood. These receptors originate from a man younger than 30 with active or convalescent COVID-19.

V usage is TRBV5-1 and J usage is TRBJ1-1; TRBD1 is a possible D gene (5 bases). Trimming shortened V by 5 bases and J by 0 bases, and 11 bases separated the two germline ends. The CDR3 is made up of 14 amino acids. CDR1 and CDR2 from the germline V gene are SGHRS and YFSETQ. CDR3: CASRTDSVNTEAFF. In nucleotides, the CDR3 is TGCGCCAGCAGGACCGACAGCGTGAACACTGAAGCTTTCTTT.

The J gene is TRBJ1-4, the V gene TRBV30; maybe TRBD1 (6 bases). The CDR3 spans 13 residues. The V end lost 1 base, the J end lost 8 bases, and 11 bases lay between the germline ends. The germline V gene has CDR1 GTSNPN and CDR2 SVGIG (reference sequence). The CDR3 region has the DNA TGTGCCTGGAGTGGGGACAACGGCGAAAAACTGTTTTTT. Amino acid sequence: CAWSGDNGEKLFF.

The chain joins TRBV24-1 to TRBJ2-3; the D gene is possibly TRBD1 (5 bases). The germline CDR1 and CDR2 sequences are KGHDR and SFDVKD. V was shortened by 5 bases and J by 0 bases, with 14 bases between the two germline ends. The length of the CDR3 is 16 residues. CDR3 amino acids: CATSGAGFPSTDTQYF. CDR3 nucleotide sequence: TGTGCCACCAGTGGCGCAGGGTTTCCCAGCACAGATACGCAGTATTTT.

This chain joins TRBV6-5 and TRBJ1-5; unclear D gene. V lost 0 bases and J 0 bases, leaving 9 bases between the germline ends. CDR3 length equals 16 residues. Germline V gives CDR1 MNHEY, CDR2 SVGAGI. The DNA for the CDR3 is TGTGCCAGCAGTTACTCGTCTGGAGTTAGCAATCAGCCCCAGCATTTT. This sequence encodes CASSYSSGVSNQPQHF.

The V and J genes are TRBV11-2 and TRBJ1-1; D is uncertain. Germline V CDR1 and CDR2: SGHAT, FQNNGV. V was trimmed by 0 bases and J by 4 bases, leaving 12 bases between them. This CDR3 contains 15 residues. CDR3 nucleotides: TGTGCCAGCAGCTTAGAAGTCTGGGCCCCCACTGAAGCTTTCTTT. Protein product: CASSLEVWAPTEAFF.

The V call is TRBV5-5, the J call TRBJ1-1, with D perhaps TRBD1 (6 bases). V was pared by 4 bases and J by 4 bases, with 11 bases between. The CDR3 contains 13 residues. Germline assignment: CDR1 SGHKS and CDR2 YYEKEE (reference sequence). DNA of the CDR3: TGTGCCAGCAGCGTCAGGGGTGGCACTGAAGCTTTCTTT. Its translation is CASSVRGGTEAFF.

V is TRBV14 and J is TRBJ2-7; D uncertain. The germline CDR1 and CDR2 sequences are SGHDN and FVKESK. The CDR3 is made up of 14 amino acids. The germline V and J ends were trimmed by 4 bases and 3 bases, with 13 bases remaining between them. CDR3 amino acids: CASSPLGRLYEQYF. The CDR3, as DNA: TGTGCCAGCAGCCCTCTAGGTCGGCTCTACGAGCAGTACTTC.

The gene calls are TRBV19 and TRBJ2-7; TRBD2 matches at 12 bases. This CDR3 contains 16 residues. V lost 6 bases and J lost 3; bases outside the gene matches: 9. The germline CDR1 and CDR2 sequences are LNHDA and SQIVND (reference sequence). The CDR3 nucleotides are TGTGCCAGTAGCCTACTAGCGGGAGGAATAGACTACGAGCAGTACTTC. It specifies CASSLLAGGIDYEQYF.

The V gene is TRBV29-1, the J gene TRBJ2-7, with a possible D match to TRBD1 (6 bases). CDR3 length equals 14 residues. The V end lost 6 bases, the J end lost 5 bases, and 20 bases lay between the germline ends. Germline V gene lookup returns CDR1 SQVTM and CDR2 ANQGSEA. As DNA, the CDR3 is TGCAGCGTAACACCCGGGACAAGGACGAACGAGCAGTACTTC. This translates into CSVTPGTRTNEQYF.

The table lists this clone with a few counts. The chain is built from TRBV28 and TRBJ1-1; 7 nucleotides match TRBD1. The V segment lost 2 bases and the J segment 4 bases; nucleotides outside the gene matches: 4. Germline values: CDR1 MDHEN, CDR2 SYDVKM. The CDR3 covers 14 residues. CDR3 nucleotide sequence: TGTGCCAGCAGTTTAGGGAAGGGGGCCACTGAAGCTTTCTTT. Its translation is CASSLGKGATEAFF.

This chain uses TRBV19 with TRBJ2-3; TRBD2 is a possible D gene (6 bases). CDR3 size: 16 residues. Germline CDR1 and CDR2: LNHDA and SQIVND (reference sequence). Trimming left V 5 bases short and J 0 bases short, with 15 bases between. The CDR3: CASSPNSGLSTDTQYF. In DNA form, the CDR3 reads TGTGCCAGTAGTCCAAACTCGGGACTCAGCACAGATACGCAGTATTTT.

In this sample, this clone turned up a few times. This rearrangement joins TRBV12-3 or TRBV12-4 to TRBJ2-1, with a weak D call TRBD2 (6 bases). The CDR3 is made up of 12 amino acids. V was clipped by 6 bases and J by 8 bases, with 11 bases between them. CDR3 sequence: CASRGLPDEQFF. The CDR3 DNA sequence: TGTGCCAGCAGGGGACTTCCGGATGAGCAGTTCTTC.

The CDR3: CASSPGGAYNEQFF. DNA of the CDR3: TGTGCCAGCAGCCCCGGTGGAGCCTACAATGAGCAGTTCTTC. This chain links TRBV7-3 with TRBJ2-1; D not resolved. Between the trimmed V and J ends, which lost 5 bases and 2 bases, there was a span of 10 bases. CDR1 and CDR2 (germline): SGHTA, FQGTGA. The CDR3 covers 14 residues.

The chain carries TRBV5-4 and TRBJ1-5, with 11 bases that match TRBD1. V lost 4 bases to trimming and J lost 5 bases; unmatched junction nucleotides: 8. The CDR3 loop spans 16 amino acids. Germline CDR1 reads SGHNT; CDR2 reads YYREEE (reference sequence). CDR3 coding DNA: TGTGCCAGCAGCCCGGGACAGGGGGGATTCCATCAGCCCCAGCATTTT. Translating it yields CASSPGQGGFHQPQHF. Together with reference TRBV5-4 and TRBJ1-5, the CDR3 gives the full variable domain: ETGVTQSPTHLIKTRGQQVTLRCSSQSGHNTVSWYQQALGQGPQFIFQYYREEENGRGNFPPRFSGLQFPNYSSELNVNALELDDSALYLCASSPGQGGFHQPQHFGDGTRLSIL.

DNA of the CDR3: TGTGCCAGCAGCCTTACCATAGCGGGAGGTAACAATGAGCAGTTCTTC. As protein: CASSLTIAGGNNEQFF. This chain uses TRBV7-2 with TRBJ2-1; 10 bases are shared with TRBD2. The CDR3 length is 16 residues. The germline CDR1 and CDR2 sequences are SGHTA and FQGNSA. With V trimmed by 5 bases and J by 5 bases, 9 bases remained unmatched.

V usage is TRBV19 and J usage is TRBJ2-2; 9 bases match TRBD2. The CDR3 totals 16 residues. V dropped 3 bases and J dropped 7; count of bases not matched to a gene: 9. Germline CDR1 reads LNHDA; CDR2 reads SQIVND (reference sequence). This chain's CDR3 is CASSIKVAGAGGELFF. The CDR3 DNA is TGTGCCAGTAGTATTAAGGTAGCGGGGGCCGGCGGGGAGCTGTTTTTT. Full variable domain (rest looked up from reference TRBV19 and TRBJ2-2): DGGITQSPKYLFRKEGQNVTLSCEQNLNHDAMYWYRQDPGQGLRLIYYSQIVNDFQKGDIAEGYSVSREKKESFPLTVTSAQKNPTAFYLCASSIKVAGAGGELFFGEGSRLTVL.

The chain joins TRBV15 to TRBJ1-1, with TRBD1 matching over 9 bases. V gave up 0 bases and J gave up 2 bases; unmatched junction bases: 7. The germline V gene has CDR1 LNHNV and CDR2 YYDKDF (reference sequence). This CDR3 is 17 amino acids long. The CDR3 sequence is CATSRDLGQGTNTEAFF. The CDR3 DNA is TGTGCCACCAGCAGAGATTTGGGACAGGGCACCAACACTGAAGCTTTCTTT.

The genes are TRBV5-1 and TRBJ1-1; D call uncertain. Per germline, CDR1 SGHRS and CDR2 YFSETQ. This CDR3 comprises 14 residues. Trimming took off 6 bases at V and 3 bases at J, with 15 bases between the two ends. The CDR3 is CASTVQEGYTEAFF. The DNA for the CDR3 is TGCGCCAGCACCGTTCAGGAGGGATACACTGAAGCTTTCTTT. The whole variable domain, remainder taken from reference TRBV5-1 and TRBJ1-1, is KAGVTQTPRYLIKTRGQQVTLSCSPISGHRSVSWYQQTPGQGLQFLFEYFSETQRNKGNFPGRFSGRQFSNSRSEMNVSTLELGDSALYLCASTVQEGYTEAFFGQGTRLTVV.

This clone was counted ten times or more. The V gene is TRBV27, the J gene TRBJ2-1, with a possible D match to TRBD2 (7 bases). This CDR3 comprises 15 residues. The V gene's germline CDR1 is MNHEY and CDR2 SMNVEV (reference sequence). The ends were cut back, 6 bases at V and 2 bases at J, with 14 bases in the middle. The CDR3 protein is CASSHREGAYNEQFF. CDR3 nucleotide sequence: TGTGCCAGCAGCCACAGGGAGGGGGCCTACAATGAGCAGTTCTTC.

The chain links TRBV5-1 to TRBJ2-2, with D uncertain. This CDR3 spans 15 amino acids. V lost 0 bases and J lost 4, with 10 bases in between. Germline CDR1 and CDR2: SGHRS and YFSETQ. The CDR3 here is CASSLGAPGTGELFF. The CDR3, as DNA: TGCGCCAGCAGCTTGGGAGCTCCAGGCACCGGGGAGCTGTTTTTT.

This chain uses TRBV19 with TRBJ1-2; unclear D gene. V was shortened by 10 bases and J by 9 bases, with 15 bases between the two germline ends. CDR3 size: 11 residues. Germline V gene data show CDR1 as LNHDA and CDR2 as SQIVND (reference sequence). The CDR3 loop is CATNTLQSYTF. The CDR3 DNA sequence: TGTGCCACCAACACCCTCCAGAGCTACACCTTC. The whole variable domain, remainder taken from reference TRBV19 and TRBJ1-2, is DGGITQSPKYLFRKEGQNVTLSCEQNLNHDAMYWYRQDPGQGLRLIYYSQIVNDFQKGDIAEGYSVSREKKESFPLTVTSAQKNPTAFYLCATNTLQSYTFGSGTRLTVV.

The CDR3 nucleotides are TGTGCCACCAGCAGAGGAAGGAGGGGTAGCAATCAGCCCCAGCATTTT. It yields the protein CATSRGRRGSNQPQHF. The chain is built from TRBV15 and TRBJ1-5, with D possibly matching TRBD1 (5 bases). Trimming left V 1 base short and J 0 bases short, with 10 bases between. This CDR3 contains 16 residues. Per the germline V gene, CDR1 is LNHNV and CDR2 is YYDKDF (reference sequence).

The CDR3 region has the DNA TGCGCCAGCAGCCAAGGGCCCAGGAGGGCTTCACCCCTCCACTTT. This gives the protein CASSQGPRRASPLHF. The chain couples TRBV4-3 to TRBJ1-6; D is ambiguous. Trimming took 1 base from V and 9 from J, leaving 13 bases between them. Germline CDR1 is LGHNA and CDR2 is YSLEER. CDR3 size: 15 residues.

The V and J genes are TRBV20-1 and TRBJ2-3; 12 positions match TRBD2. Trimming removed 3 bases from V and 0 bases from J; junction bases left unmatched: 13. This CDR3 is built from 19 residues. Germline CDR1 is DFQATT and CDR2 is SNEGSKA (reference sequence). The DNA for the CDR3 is TGCAGTGCTAGTGGAACCGGACTAGCGGGAATCTCTAGCACAGATACGCAGTATTTT. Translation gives CSASGTGLAGISSTDTQYF.

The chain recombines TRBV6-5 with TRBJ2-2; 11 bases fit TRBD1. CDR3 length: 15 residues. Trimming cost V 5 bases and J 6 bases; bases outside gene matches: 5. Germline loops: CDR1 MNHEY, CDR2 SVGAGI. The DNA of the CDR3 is TGTGCCAGCAGTACGAGGGACAGGGGGTCCGGGGAGCTGTTTTTT. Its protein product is CASSTRDRGSGELFF.